The 21 T cell receptor beta chains below were found in one sample sequenced in a study of Tregs in tolerant kidney transplant recipients. Clones were read by immunoSEQ multiplex PCR, and TCRdb kept only the in-frame ones, dropping some. Here the sample table reports tens of thousands of clones. The sequenced sample was CD4+ T cells from blood, obtained before the transplant. The receptors originated from a human donor who received a combined kidney and bone marrow transplant.

Turning to this clone: The CDR3 goes on 3 residues after the read ends, and that part is filled in from the germline J gene. J is TRBJ2-7 and V is TRBV18, with D unclear. The germline CDR1 and CDR2 sequences are KGHSH and LQKENI. V shed 6 bases and J shed 4 bases, with 7 bases lying between them. The CDR3 is 11 residues long. CDR3 region: CASSLLYEQYF. CDR3 DNA, as far as it was read: TGTGCCAGCTCGCTACTTTACGAG.

Note on this clone: The CDR3 end lies 3 residues beyond the end of the read and is filled in from the germline J gene. This chain links TRBV7-2 with TRBJ1-2, with 9 bases lining up with TRBD1. J was trimmed by 5 bases and V by 1 base; bases with no gene match: 5. The CDR3 contains 15 residues. CDR1 is SGHTA and CDR2 is FQGNSA in the germline V gene. The CDR3 region is CASSLGQGGYYGYTF. CDR3 DNA (partial): TGTGCCAGCAGCTTAGGACAGGGGGGATATTATGGC. Filled out from reference TRBV7-2 and TRBJ1-2, the complete variable domain reads GAGVSQSPSNKVTEKGKDVELRCDPISGHTALYWYRQSLGQGLEFLIYFQGNSAPDKSGLPSDRFSAERTGGSVSTLTIQRTQQEDSAVYLCASSLGQGGYYGYTFGSGTRLTVV.

Details on this clone: The read is 3 residues too short to cover the CDR3 end, so that end is filled in from the germline J gene. V gene TRBV7-2 combines with J gene TRBJ1-5; the D is unclear. The germline V gene encodes CDR1 SGHTA and CDR2 FQGNSA. The CDR3 has 14 amino acids. V shed 3 bases and J shed 1 base, with 7 bases lying between them. Partial CDR3 DNA: TGTGCCAGCAGCTTCGGGTGGAGCAATCAGCCC. Protein: CASSFGWSNQP. The whole CDR3 region reads CASSFGWSNQPQHF.

As concerns this clone: The read comes to an end 3 residues before the CDR3 does, leaving the germline J gene to fill in the end. J is TRBJ1-3 and V is TRBV7-8, with D unresolved. CDR3 length: 17 amino acids. The germline V gene has CDR1 SGHVS and CDR2 FQNEAQ. Trimming removed 0 bases from V and 3 bases from J, with 15 bases in between. Partial CDR3 DNA: TGTGCCAGCAGCTTAGCGCGCGGCAGCCCTCGTGGAAACACC. This gives the protein CASSLARGSPRGNT. The full-length CDR3 reads as CASSLARGSPRGNTIYF.

On this clone itself: The CDR3 end falls 3 residues outside the read, so it is completed with the germline J gene. The rearrangement uses TRBV7-2 and TRBJ1-2, with TRBD1 as a possible D gene (5 bases). Trimming cost V 3 bases and J 2 bases, with 7 bases left between them. The CDR3 runs 13 residues. CDR1 is SGHTA and CDR2 is FQGNSA in the germline V gene. CDR3 region: CASSFGGNYGYTF. The CDR3 bases that were read are TGTGCCAGCAGCTTCGGGGGAAACTATGGC.

Comments on this clone: Read data end 3 residues before the CDR3 end; the end is taken from the germline J gene. The V call is TRBV29-1, the J call TRBJ2-5; 10 bases agree with TRBD1. With 6 bases clipped from V and 4 bases from J, the junction kept 11 bases outside the gene matches. Germline V gives CDR1 SQVTM, CDR2 ANQGSEA. This CDR3 has 15 residues. This CDR3 is CSVQRTGGTGETQYF. The DNA read from the CDR3 is TGCAGCGTACAACGGACAGGGGGTACGGGAGAGACC.

With regard to this clone: The read ends 3 residues before the CDR3 terminus; that terminus is restored from the germline J gene. The V gene is TRBV5-1, the J gene TRBJ2-1, with 8 bases matching TRBD2. The CDR3 length is 15 residues. J gave up 5 bases and V 1 base, and 5 bases lay outside the gene matches. The germline gives CDR1 SGHRS, CDR2 YFSETQ. This CDR3 is CASSLWSGGDNEQFF. The part of the CDR3 DNA that was read is TGCGCCAGCAGCTTGTGGTCGGGGGGGGACAATGAG.

Concerning this clone itself: The sequence runs out 3 residues before the end of the CDR3; the remainder is reconstructed from the germline J gene. The gene calls are TRBV6-4 and TRBJ2-3; 7 bases fit TRBD1. V shed 4 bases and J 0 bases; nucleotides not matched to a gene: 7. The germline gives CDR1 MRHNA, CDR2 SNTAGT. This CDR3 region has 16 residues. The CDR3 bases that were read are TGTGCCAGCAGTGCCCGACAGGGCGCTAGCACAGATACG. Its protein product is CASSARQGASTDT. The CDR3, in full, reads CASSARQGASTDTQYF.

As regards this clone: The read halts 3 residues ahead of the CDR3 end, with the missing end drawn from the germline J gene. The rearrangement joins TRBV30 to TRBJ2-7; no definite D call. This CDR3 is 11 amino acids long. Germline lookup yields CDR1 GTSNPN and CDR2 SVGIG (reference sequence). Trimming removed 5 bases from V and 0 bases from J, with 5 bases in between. The CDR3 bases that were read are TGTGCCTGGGCCAGCTCCTACGAG. It translates to CAWASSYE. The entire CDR3 is CAWASSYEQYF.

Concerning this clone itself: With the read ending 3 residues before the CDR3 end, the germline J gene is used to fill in that end. The gene calls are TRBV30 and TRBJ1-5; tentative D call: TRBD1 (5 bases). V was pared by 2 bases and J by 7 bases, with 18 bases between. Per germline, CDR1 GTSNPN and CDR2 SVGIG (reference sequence). This CDR3 is built from 15 residues. The CDR3 bases that were read are TGTGCCTGGAGTAGGAGACAGACCTGGGGACAGCCC. Its translation is CAWSRRQTWGQP. The full-length CDR3 reads as CAWSRRQTWGQPQHF.

Notes on this clone: The read stops 3 residues short of the end of the CDR3; the missing end is completed from the germline J gene. This chain connects TRBV2 to TRBJ2-5; TRBD2 matches 11 bases. Losses at the gene ends were 6 bases for V and 4 bases for J; bases not matched to a gene: 7. The V gene's germline CDR1 is SNHLY and CDR2 FYNNEI. The CDR3 runs 15 residues. The sequenced CDR3 bases are TGTGCCAGCAGGAGGACAGGACTAGCGGGAGAGACC. Protein product: CASRRTGLAGET. The entire CDR3 protein reads CASRRTGLAGETQYF.

About this clone: The observed sequence ends 3 residues before the CDR3 terminus, with the missing tail filled in from the germline J gene. The chain combines TRBV2 with TRBJ1-3; D perhaps matches TRBD1 (5 bases). The CDR3 loop spans 15 amino acids. V was clipped by 3 bases and J by 0 bases, with 9 bases between them. Germline V CDR1 and CDR2: SNHLY, FYNNEI. Partial CDR3 DNA: TGTGCCAGCAGTGAGGGGCTACGCTCTGGAAACACC. It yields the protein CASSEGLRSGNT. The CDR3, in full, reads CASSEGLRSGNTIYF.

Comments on this clone: The read gets to within 3 residues of the CDR3 end, and the germline J gene fills in the rest. The rearrangement joins TRBV11-3 to TRBJ2-3; TRBD2 aligns across 7 bases. This CDR3 has 15 residues. The V gene's germline CDR1 is SGHNT and CDR2 YENEEA. The sequenced CDR3 bases are TGTGCCAGCAGCTTAGAACCCGGCAGGGAGGGGACG. It codes for CASSLEPGREGT. The whole CDR3 sequence reads CASSLEPGREGTQYF.

Regarding this clone: The read comes to an end 3 residues before the CDR3 does, leaving the germline J gene to fill in the end. The chain uses TRBV7-9 and TRBJ1-2; D may be TRBD1 (6 bases). CDR3 size: 14 residues. In germline, CDR1 is SEHNR, CDR2 FQNEAQ (reference sequence). Trimming took 4 bases from V and 3 from J, leaving 12 bases between them. CDR3 DNA, as far as it was read: TGTGCCAGCAGCTCGTCCGGGGGGCACTATGGC. Residues: CASSSSGGHYG. The entire CDR3 protein reads CASSSSGGHYGYTF.

Details on this clone: From the germline J gene comes the end of the CDR3, since the read stops 3 residues before it. The chain has TRBV11-2 and TRBJ2-3, with D perhaps TRBD1 (5 bases). V shed 2 bases and J shed 5 bases, with 8 bases lying between them. This CDR3 is built from 13 residues. Looked up from germline, CDR1 is SGHAT and CDR2 is FQNNGV. The part of the CDR3 DNA that was read is TGTGCCAGCAGCTTATCTAGGGGAGATACG. Translating it yields CASSLSRGDT. The complete CDR3 protein is CASSLSRGDTQYF.

Of note for this clone: The read ends 3 residues before the CDR3 terminus; that terminus is restored from the germline J gene. V usage is TRBV20-1 and J usage is TRBJ1-5; 8 bases fit TRBD1. The CDR3 has 13 amino acids. The trim removed 6 bases at V and 7 bases at J, leaving 8 bases unmatched. CDR1 is DFQATT, CDR2 SNEGSKA, per germline (reference sequence). The covered CDR3 bases are TGCAGTGCATGGCGGACAGGGTGGCAGCCC. Its translation: CSAWRTGWQP. The CDR3 as a whole reads CSAWRTGWQPQHF.

A word on this clone: At one of its ends the junction is not consistent with the germline gene, which may arise from a read error. The CDR3 goes on 3 residues after the read ends, and that part is filled in from the germline J gene. The chain is built from TRBV4-2 and TRBJ1-2, with D perhaps matching TRBD1 (6 bases). The CDR3 sequence is 18 residues long. CDR1 and CDR2 (germline): LGHNA, YNFKEQ. The CDR3 is CASSQESASGGWSYGYTF. CDR3 DNA (partial): TGCGCCAGCAGCCAAGAATCCGCTTCGGGGGGCTGGAGCTATGGC.

With respect to this clone: The observed sequence ends 3 residues before the CDR3 terminus, with the missing tail filled in from the germline J gene. The V call is TRBV7-9, the J call TRBJ1-1; D is uncertain. The V gene lost 7 bases and the J gene lost 1 base, with 10 bases spanning the gap. Germline V CDR1 and CDR2: SEHNR, FQNEAQ (reference sequence). The CDR3 is made up of 13 amino acids. CDR3 region: CASIFRQNTEAFF. The CDR3 DNA, read in part, is TGTGCCAGCATATTCCGACAGAACACTGAA.

Comments on this clone: The CDR3 is cut off 3 residues early in the read; its end comes from the germline J gene. The J gene is TRBJ1-2, the V gene TRBV19, with D possibly matching TRBD1 (5 bases). The V end lost 3 bases, the J end lost 7 bases, and 9 bases lay between the germline ends. The CDR3 covers 12 residues. CDR1 is LNHDA, CDR2 SQIVND, per germline (reference sequence). CDR3 bases read: TGTGCCAGTAGTATTGAGGGGTCTGGC. This gives the protein CASSIEGSG. The whole CDR3 reads CASSIEGSGYTF.

In regard to this clone: The CDR3 end lies 3 residues beyond the end of the read and is filled in from the germline J gene. The V call is TRBV19, the J call TRBJ2-1; 9 bases are shared with TRBD1. CDR3 length: 15 residues. Germline CDR1 is LNHDA and CDR2 is SQIVND (reference sequence). V shed 1 base, J shed 7 bases, and the junction held 5 bases outside the gene matches. The CDR3 region is CASSIGDREGNEQFF. The sequenced CDR3 bases are TGTGCCAGTAGTATAGGGGACAGGGAGGGTAATGAG.

Comments on this clone: The CDR3 end lies 3 residues beyond the end of the read and is filled in from the germline J gene. This chain uses TRBV11-2 with TRBJ2-7; D may be TRBD1 (6 bases). Germline lookup yields CDR1 SGHAT and CDR2 FQNNGV. Trimming took off 0 bases at V and 4 bases at J, with 10 bases between the two ends. The length of the CDR3 is 14 residues. The covered CDR3 bases are TGTGCCAGCAGCTTAGACCGACAGGAATACGAG. It codes for CASSLDRQEYE. The whole CDR3 is CASSLDRQEYEQYF.